The 15 T cell receptor beta chains below all came from one sample that was sequenced in a study of Graves' ophthalmopathy and Graves' hyperthyroidism. The authors amplified TCR beta CDR3 regions from RNA transcripts. RT-PCR with HTBI primers came first, then second-round multiplex PCR. Each CDR3 protein is one row after TCRdb ran MiXCR on the multiplex PCR reads. The sample shows 200,000 to 250,000 distinct CDR3 sequences, around a fifth of them seen only once. Sequenced material: peripheral blood. These receptors were taken from a woman between 50 and 59 years old with Graves' ophthalmopathy.

This chain connects TRBV29-1 to TRBJ2-7, with D perhaps matching TRBD1 (5 bases). The CDR3 runs to 13 residues. V gave up 4 bases and J gave up 4 bases, with 14 bases separating them. Germline V gives CDR1 SQVTM, CDR2 ANQGSEA. The CDR3 nucleotides read TGCAGCGTTGCCGTGGGGCCCCCATACGAGCAGTACTTC. Translated, it gives CSVAVGPPYEQYF.

This clonotype was seen repeatedly, ten times or more. This sequence joins TRBV28 and TRBJ1-5; D remains ambiguous. This CDR3 is built from 14 residues. V lost 7 bases and J lost 2, with 12 bases in between. The germline V gene encodes CDR1 MDHEN and CDR2 SYDVKM. CDR3 sequence reads: CASTGGLRNQPQHF. The CDR3, as DNA: TGTGCCAGCACTGGAGGGCTCCGCAATCAGCCCCAGCATTTT. The whole variable domain, filled in from reference TRBV28 and TRBJ1-5, reads DVKVTQSSRYLVKRTGEKVFLECVQDMDHENMFWYRQDPGLGLRLIYFSYDVKMKEKGDIPEGYSVSREKKERFSLILESASTNQTSMYLCASTGGLRNQPQHFGDGTRLSIL.

This clonotype was counted at least ten times. The chain is built from TRBV10-3 and TRBJ2-7, with D possibly matching TRBD1 (5 bases). Germline V gives CDR1 ENHRY, CDR2 SYGVKD. V lost 2 bases to trimming and J lost 6 bases, with 17 bases between them. The CDR3 covers 15 residues. CDR3 region: CAISELLQGVSEQYF. The CDR3 DNA is TGTGCCATCAGTGAGCTCCTGCAGGGTGTTAGCGAGCAGTACTTC.

The rearrangement uses TRBV6-1 and TRBJ2-7; D gene unclear. Trimming removed 8 bases from V and 7 bases from J, with 12 bases in between. Germline CDR1 and CDR2: MNHNS and SASEGT. The CDR3 contains 11 residues. The CDR3 loop reads CASAEAREQYF. In DNA form, the CDR3 reads TGTGCCAGCGCTGAGGCGCGGGAGCAGTACTTC.

In this sample, this clonotype turned up many times. The chain carries TRBV20-1 and TRBJ2-5, with TRBD2 matching over 7 bases. V lost 5 bases and J lost 6; bases outside the gene matches: 9. CDR1 is DFQATT, CDR2 SNEGSKA, per germline (reference sequence). CDR3 length: 13 amino acids. DNA for the CDR3: TGCAGTGCTGGGCCTAGCGGCAAGCAGACCCAGTACTTC. Translating it yields CSAGPSGKQTQYF.

Note on this clonotype: Its ends do not fully match the called genes, so a read error is possible. The CDR3 bases are TGTGCCGGCAGTTTACACAAGGGGCATCAGCCCCAGCATTTT. Protein product: CAGSLHKGHQPQHF. V gene TRBV28 combines with J gene TRBJ1-5, with D tentatively TRBD1 (5 bases). CDR3 length: 14 residues. Germline CDR1 and CDR2: MDHEN and SYDVKM.

This clonotype was counted at least ten times. The chain is built from TRBV7-9 and TRBJ1-2, with D uncertain. V shed 1 base and J shed 8 bases, with 11 bases lying between them. CDR3 length: 13 residues. The germline gives CDR1 SEHNR, CDR2 FQNEAQ (reference sequence). CDR3 sequence (DNA): TGTGCCAGCAGCTTAGAGCAAGCGGGAGGCTACACCTTC. Its protein is CASSLEQAGGYTF. Drawing the rest from reference TRBV7-9 and TRBJ1-2, the complete variable domain is DTGVSQNPRHKITKRGQNVTFRCDPISEHNRLYWYRQTLGQGPEFLTYFQNEAQLEKSRLLSDRFSAERPKGSFSTLEIQRTEQGDSAMYLCASSLEQAGGYTFGSGTRLTVV.

This clonotype has at least ten counts. This chain links TRBV27 with TRBJ2-7, with 10 nucleotides matching TRBD2. The germline V gene has CDR1 MNHEY and CDR2 SMNVEV (reference sequence). With V trimmed by 6 bases and J by 6 bases, 5 bases remained unmatched. This CDR3 region has 13 residues. The CDR3 bases are TGTGCCAGCAGCATGAGCGGGGGGGGCGAGCAGTACTTC. It translates to CASSMSGGGEQYF.

There are many counts of this clonotype. This rearrangement joins TRBV3-1 to TRBJ2-5; no clear D gene. The germline V gene encodes CDR1 LGHDT and CDR2 YNNKEL (reference sequence). This CDR3 is 13 amino acids long. The V end was cut by 3 bases, the J end by 7 bases, with 12 bases between. For the CDR3, the DNA is TGTGCCAGCAGCCAGCGACAAGACGCGACCCAGTACTTC. Its protein product is CASSQRQDATQYF.

This clonotype showed up just a few times. The rearrangement uses TRBV28 and TRBJ2-5; D might be TRBD2 (6 bases). There are 15 residues in the CDR3. From germline, CDR1 is MDHEN and CDR2 SYDVKM. The V gene lost 2 bases and the J gene lost 4 bases, with 14 bases spanning the gap. CDR3 DNA: TGTGCCAGCAGTTTAGGCTTTAATAGCGGAGAGACCCAGTACTTC. Protein sequence: CASSLGFNSGETQYF.

The chain employs TRBV6-2 or TRBV6-3 and TRBJ2-7; D unresolved. Germline V gene data show CDR1 as MNHEY and CDR2 as SVGEGT. The CDR3 spans 13 residues. Trimming took off 6 bases at V and 6 bases at J, with 15 bases between the two ends. The CDR3 DNA is TGTGCCAGCAGAGTTCACCCTCCGGCCGAGCAGTACTTC. It is translated as CASRVHPPAEQYF.

This clonotype was picked up many times. The genes are TRBV6-2 or TRBV6-3 and TRBJ2-4; D remains unclear. Looked up from germline, CDR1 is MNHEY and CDR2 is SVGEGT. V lost 10 bases to trimming and J lost 2 bases, with 9 bases between them. The CDR3 extends over 12 amino acids. The CDR3 loop reads CATLTSKNIQYF. The CDR3 nucleotides are TGTGCCACCCTGACCTCCAAAAACATTCAGTACTTC.

A word on this clonotype: Since a much larger clone is just one base distant, this may be a read error. The chain has TRBV24-1 and TRBJ2-3; possibly TRBD2 for D (6 bases). Germline CDR1 is KGHDR and CDR2 is SFDVKD. V was clipped by 4 bases and J by 6 bases, with 22 bases between them. This CDR3 has 17 amino acids. CDR3 loop: CATSDPAKGGSADTQYF. DNA of the CDR3: TGTGCCACCAGTGACCCCGCTAAGGGAGGCTCTGCGGATACGCAGTATTTT.

The rearrangement links TRBV6-2 or TRBV6-3 to TRBJ1-2; D gene unclear. CDR1 is MNHEY and CDR2 is SVGEGT in the germline V gene. The CDR3 has 15 residues. The V and J ends lost 0 bases and 0 bases respectively, with 8 bases between them. This chain's CDR3 is CASSYSWGTNYGYTF. The CDR3 nucleotides are TGTGCCAGCAGTTACTCGTGGGGAACTAACTATGGCTACACCTTC.

This clonotype was detected many times. J is TRBJ1-2 and V is TRBV20-1; perhaps TRBD1 as D (6 bases). The CDR3 is 13 amino acids. Looked up from germline, CDR1 is DFQATT and CDR2 is SNEGSKA (reference sequence). V was pared by 5 bases and J by 4 bases, with 14 bases between. The CDR3 region has the DNA TGCAGTGCTGGCCCTCGGACAGTCTATGGCTACACCTTC. Translating gives CSAGPRTVYGYTF.